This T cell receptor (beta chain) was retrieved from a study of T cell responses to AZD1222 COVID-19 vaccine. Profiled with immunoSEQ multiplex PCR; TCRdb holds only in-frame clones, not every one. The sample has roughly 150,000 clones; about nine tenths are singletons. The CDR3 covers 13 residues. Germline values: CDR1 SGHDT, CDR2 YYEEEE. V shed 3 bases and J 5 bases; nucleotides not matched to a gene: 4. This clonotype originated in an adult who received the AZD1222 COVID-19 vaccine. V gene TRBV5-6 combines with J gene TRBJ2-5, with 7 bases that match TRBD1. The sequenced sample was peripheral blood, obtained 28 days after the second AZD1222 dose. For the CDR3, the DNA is TGTGCCAGCAGCTGGGGACAGTCGGAGACCCAGTACTTC. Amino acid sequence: CASSWGQSETQYF. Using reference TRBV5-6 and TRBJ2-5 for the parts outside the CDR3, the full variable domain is DAGVTQSPTHLIKTRGQQVTLRCSPKSGHDTVSWYQQALGQGPQFIFQYYEEEERQRGNFPDRFSGHQFPNYSSELNVNALLLGDSALYLCASSWGQSETQYFGPGTRLLVL.